This entry is about one TCR beta chain. What it binds is unknown. This record belongs to a study of T cell responses to AZD1222 COVID-19 vaccine. Study outcomes and limitations: The study identified only five to seven AZD1222 recipients as seropositive at baseline. When two AZD1222 doses had been given, Spike-specific TCR breadth and depth rose. Regions left unmutated in variants are reportedly the target of nearly half of spike-specific TCRs.

The protocol was immunoSEQ multiplex PCR, while the TCRdb copy is restricted to in-frame clones and leaves out a portion. The repertoire consists of some 130,000 clones, with around 89% occurring once and the leading ten covering over 8%. The sequences come from peripheral blood, collected 28 days after the second AZD1222 dose. This sequence was found in an adult who received the AZD1222 COVID-19 vaccine.

CDR3 sequence reads: CASSQVGNEQFF. The CDR3 region has the DNA TGTGCCAGCAGCCAAGTAGGCAATGAGCAGTTCTTC. This chain uses TRBV3-1 (or the pseudogene TRBV3-2) with TRBJ2-1; no clear D. The V gene's germline CDR1 is LGHDT and CDR2 YNNKEL (reference sequence). Trimming shortened V by 1 base and J by 6 bases, and 4 bases separated the two germline ends. CDR3 length: 12 amino acids.